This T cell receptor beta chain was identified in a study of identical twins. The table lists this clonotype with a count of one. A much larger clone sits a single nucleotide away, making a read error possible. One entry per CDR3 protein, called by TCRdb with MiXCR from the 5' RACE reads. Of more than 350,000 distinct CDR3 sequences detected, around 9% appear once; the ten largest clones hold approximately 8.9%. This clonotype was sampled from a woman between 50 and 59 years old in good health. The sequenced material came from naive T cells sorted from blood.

CDR3 sequence: CAGSFPSVTGANVLTF. The CDR3 region has the DNA TGTGCCGGCAGTTTCCCCAGCGTGACTGGGGCCAACGTCCTGACTTTC. The genes are TRBV12-3 or TRBV12-4 and TRBJ2-6; D is unresolved. The CDR3 runs to 16 residues.